The 14 T cell receptor beta chains below were found in one sample sequenced in a study of T cell responses to AZD1222 COVID-19 vaccine. The assay was immunoSEQ multiplex PCR, and TCRdb's table has in-frame clones only and misses some. The table records about 180,000 clones, approximately 95% of them present only once. The sequencing here drew on peripheral blood, taken 28 days after the second dose of the MenACWY control vaccine. All receptors derive from an adult who received the MenACWY meningococcal vaccine as a control.

The CDR3 is CASSGRDPSGANVLTF. The CDR3 DNA reads TGCGCCAGCAGCGGGCGGGATCCATCTGGGGCCAACGTCCTGACTTTC. The rearrangement joins TRBV4-3 to TRBJ2-6; TRBD2 might be the D (6 bases). Trimming cost V 5 bases and J 1 base, with 12 bases left between them. This CDR3 is 16 amino acids long. Germline CDR1 LGHNA, CDR2 YSLEER.

The V call is TRBV25-1, the J call TRBJ1-5; tentatively, D is TRBD1 (5 bases). Trimming shortened V by 3 bases and J by 10 bases, and 13 bases separated the two germline ends. The CDR3 contains 13 residues. Germline assignment: CDR1 MGHDK and CDR2 SYGVNS. CDR3 region: CASSDRGPSPQHF. The DNA for the CDR3 is TGTGCCAGCAGTGATAGGGGACCCTCACCCCAGCATTTT.

The rearrangement links TRBV9 to TRBJ2-3; D is unclear. CDR1 is SGDLS and CDR2 is YYNGEE in the germline V gene. The germline V and J ends were trimmed by 6 bases and 2 bases, with 16 bases remaining between them. The CDR3 contains 15 residues. CDR3 sequence reads: CASTTAGVDTDTQYF. The CDR3 nucleotides read TGTGCCAGCACCACAGCAGGAGTCGACACAGATACGCAGTATTTT.

J is TRBJ2-7 and V is TRBV5-4; D may be TRBD2 (5 bases). Trimming removed 1 base from V and 5 bases from J, with 13 bases in between. The CDR3 length is 14 residues. Germline V gene data show CDR1 as SGHNT and CDR2 as YYREEE (reference sequence). The CDR3 here is CASSLYTLGDEQYF. CDR3 DNA sequence: TGTGCCAGCAGCTTGTATACGTTGGGAGACGAGCAGTACTTC.

V usage is TRBV5-1 and J usage is TRBJ1-6; possibly TRBD1 for D (5 bases). V was pared by 6 bases and J by 7 bases, with 17 bases between. CDR3 size: 15 residues. Germline V gives CDR1 SGHRS, CDR2 YFSETQ. CDR3 in DNA: TGCGCCAGCACACCATCCGGGACCCCGAATTCACCCCTCCACTTT. This gives the protein CASTPSGTPNSPLHF.

The chain uses TRBV3-1 (or the pseudogene TRBV3-2) and TRBJ1-2; D not certain. The CDR3 is 11 residues long. Trimming pared 5 bases from V and 7 bases from J, leaving 8 bases between. The germline V gene has CDR1 LGHDT and CDR2 YNNKEL (reference sequence). The CDR3 DNA reads TGTGCCAGCAGCTGGAGGCTTGGCTACACCTTC. Translating it yields CASSWRLGYTF.

The chain carries TRBV5-1 and TRBJ1-4; D might be TRBD1 (6 bases). Germline lookup yields CDR1 SGHRS and CDR2 YFSETQ. V lost 4 bases to trimming and J lost 7 bases, with 14 bases between them. The CDR3 sequence is 14 residues long. The CDR3 sequence is CASSPLRGGEKLFF. The CDR3 DNA sequence: TGCGCCAGCAGCCCCCTAAGGGGGGGTGAAAAACTGTTTTTT.

The chain employs TRBV19 and TRBJ1-5; TRBD1 matches 8 bases. Germline CDR1 is LNHDA and CDR2 is SQIVND (reference sequence). This CDR3 is built from 16 residues. V lost 5 bases to trimming and J lost 2 bases; unmatched junction nucleotides: 8. The CDR3 is CASSVQQGAGNQPQHF. The CDR3 coding sequence is TGTGCCAGTAGTGTTCAGCAGGGGGCCGGCAATCAGCCCCAGCATTTT.

This rearrangement joins TRBV6-5 to TRBJ1-1; TRBD1 is a possible D gene (6 bases). Trimming cost V 5 bases and J 3 bases, with 13 bases left between them. The germline V gene has CDR1 MNHEY and CDR2 SVGAGI. There are 14 residues in the CDR3. The CDR3 loop is CASSMTGVDTEAFF. The CDR3 region has the DNA TGTGCCAGCAGTATGACAGGCGTGGACACTGAAGCTTTCTTT.

The chain uses TRBV18 and TRBJ2-2; maybe TRBD1 (6 bases). Per germline, CDR1 KGHSH and CDR2 LQKENI. V was shortened by 4 bases and J by 1 base, with 13 bases between the two germline ends. The CDR3 covers 16 residues. This CDR3 reads CASSLQGIGNTGELFF. CDR3 sequence (DNA): TGTGCCAGCTCACTACAGGGAATAGGGAACACCGGGGAGCTGTTTTTT.

V is TRBV19 and J is TRBJ1-1; D unclear. Between the trimmed V and J ends, which lost 4 bases and 10 bases, there was a span of 13 bases. Germline lookup yields CDR1 LNHDA and CDR2 SQIVND (reference sequence). This CDR3 is 12 amino acids long. Here the CDR3 reads CASSTSRGRAFF. For the CDR3, the DNA is TGTGCCAGTAGTACAAGCCGCGGTAGAGCTTTCTTT.

This clone was found once. The chain carries TRBV21-1 and TRBJ1-6. TRBV21-1 is tagged as a pseudogene. CDR3 length equals 12 residues. The CDR3 DNA is TGTGCCCCCCCCTCGGGGGATTCACCCCTCCACTTT. This encodes CAPPSGDSPLHF.

This clone showed up just a few times. The chain uses TRBV6-4 and TRBJ2-7; D may be TRBD2 (5 bases). V was clipped by 5 bases and J by 0 bases, with 11 bases between them. Per germline, CDR1 MRHNA and CDR2 SNTAGT. The CDR3 is 14 residues long. CDR3 sequence reads: CASSLPRGSYEQYF. The CDR3 DNA reads as TGTGCCAGCAGTCTCCCCCGGGGCTCCTACGAGCAGTACTTC.

The chain recombines TRBV30 with TRBJ1-5; TRBD1 matches 10 bases. This CDR3 is built from 15 residues. V shed 1 base, J shed 7 bases, and the junction held 7 bases outside the gene matches. CDR1 GTSNPN and CDR2 SVGIG come from the germline V gene (reference sequence). The CDR3 loop reads CAWSGGQGLRQPQHF. For the CDR3, the DNA is TGTGCCTGGAGTGGGGGACAGGGGCTCAGGCAGCCCCAGCATTTT.